This T cell receptor (beta chain) was observed in a study of control samples from healthy donors and cancer patients (dated by TCRdb to the early 2020s). With regard to this clone: Its target antigen remains unknown. No base quality values were provided; no much bigger clone lies one nucleotide off.

The library was generated by the immunoSEQ multiplex PCR assay. TCRdb provides this immuneACCESS table in a form limited to in-frame rearrangements. Some clones are lacking; in checked studies, under half of them reflect an unresolved V gene, and why the rest are absent is not known. Present in this sample are about 97,000 clones, 80% to 90% of which were seen just once. The ten largest account for approximately 7.8% of the sample. From the germline V gene, CDR1 is KGHSH and CDR2 is LQKENI. The CDR3 covers 19 residues, taking in both the cysteine and the phenylalanine. The read is trimmed to its CDR3 DNA, 57 bases read in frame from base 1. The germline V and J ends show losses of 6 bases and 3 bases respectively, and no gene match explains 21 bases of the junction.

The sequence derives from a man aged 25-40 years in good health. Recombination connected TRBV18 to TRBJ2-7; 9 central nucleotides agree with TRBD1. Sequencing input: blood. The CDR3 is CASSNTGGALTSRDYEQYF. Read as DNA, the sequence is TGTGCCAGCTCTAACACAGGGGGCGCATTAACATCTCGGGACTACGAGCAGTACTTC.